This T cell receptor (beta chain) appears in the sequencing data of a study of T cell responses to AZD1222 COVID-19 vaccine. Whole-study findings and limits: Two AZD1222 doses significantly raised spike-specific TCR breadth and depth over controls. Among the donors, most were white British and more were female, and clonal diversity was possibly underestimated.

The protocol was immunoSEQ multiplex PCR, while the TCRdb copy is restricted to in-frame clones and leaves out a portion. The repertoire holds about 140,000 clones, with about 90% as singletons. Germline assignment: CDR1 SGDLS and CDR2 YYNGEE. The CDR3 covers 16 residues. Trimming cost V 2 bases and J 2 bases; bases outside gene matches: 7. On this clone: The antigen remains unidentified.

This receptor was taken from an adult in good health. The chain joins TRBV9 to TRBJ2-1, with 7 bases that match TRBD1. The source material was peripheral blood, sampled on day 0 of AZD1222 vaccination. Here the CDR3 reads CASSVTGVSAYNEQFF. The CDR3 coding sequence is TGTGCCAGCAGCGTTACAGGGGTTTCGGCCTACAATGAGCAGTTCTTC.